This T cell receptor (beta chain) came from a study of blood T cells in healthy people across ages. The germline V gene encodes CDR1 DFQATT and CDR2 SNEGSKA (reference sequence). The V gene end was trimmed by 5 bases and the J gene end by 0 bases; junction bases not matched to a gene: 12. The CDR3 sequence is 17 residues long. About 10 milliliters of peripheral blood were drawn from each donor into EDTA-treated tubes. With a J-beta primer mix and a sample-barcoded 5' primer, a second PCR ran roughly 6 to 11 cycles. TCRdb recomputed calls from the 5' RACE reads with MiXCR, one row per CDR3 protein. This sample has 700,000 to 950,000 distinct CDR3 sequences, with more than 45% found just once. This clonotype was recorded a few times.

This clonotype was obtained from a man aged 30 to 39 in good health. The sample taken for sequencing was blood. The chain couples TRBV20-1 to TRBJ2-5; 10 bases fit TRBD2. The CDR3 spells CSAPAGLARTYQETQYF. CDR3 sequence (DNA): TGCAGTGCTCCTGCGGGACTAGCGCGGACGTACCAAGAGACCCAGTACTTC.